This T cell receptor (beta chain) is from a study of T cell changes during pregnancy in multiple sclerosis. Germline V gene sequence: CDR1 LGHNA, CDR2 YSLEER. The CDR3 runs 17 residues. The trim removed 0 bases at V and 4 bases at J, leaving 8 bases unmatched. The table came from immunoSEQ multiplex PCR; TCRdb's copy has only in-frame clones and leaves some out. The sample carries tens of thousands of clones, roughly 93% recorded once. The rearrangement joins TRBV4-3 to TRBJ2-5; TRBD2 agrees at 10 bases. This sequence was found in a female donor with multiple sclerosis, enrolled in a pregnancy study. The sample in question was CD8+ T cells from peripheral blood mononuclear cells, obtained in the second trimester of pregnancy. The CDR3 is CASSQDIAGGPGETQYF. Here the CDR3 DNA reads TGCGCCAGCAGCCAAGACATAGCGGGGGGCCCGGGAGAGACCCAGTACTTC.